This T cell receptor beta chain is drawn from a study of cytomegalovirus exposure and HLA in healthy donors. Both 60 Vbeta primers and 13 Jbeta primers went into the PCR. Profiling relied on immunoSEQ multiplex PCR, and the TCRdb table lists in-frame clones only, not all of them. The table has over 65,000 clones, approximately 77% seen once; the top ten hold roughly 7.4%. The sequence was collected from a woman in her twenties or thirties in good health and CMV-seropositive. The sequenced sample was PBMCs.

The chain's CDR3 is CASSPYRYNEQFF. The CDR3 DNA reads as TGTGCCAGCAGTCCCTACAGGTACAATGAGCAGTTCTTC. The chain employs TRBV27 and TRBJ2-1, with TRBD1 as a possible D gene (5 bases). CDR1 is MNHEY and CDR2 is SMNVEV in the germline V gene (reference sequence). There are 13 residues in the CDR3. The germline V and J ends were trimmed by 5 bases and 4 bases, with 9 bases remaining between them.